The 23 T cell receptor beta chains given below trace back to one sample, sequenced in a study of T-cell memory formation after mild COVID-19. TCRdb re-called the 5' RACE reads with MiXCR, one entry per CDR3 protein. In the table there are around 90,000 distinct CDR3 sequences, more than 12% of which are singletons. Sequencing was done on a sample of PBMCs or a T cell subset sorted from them (not recorded which). The receptor source for this set is a man in his late teens or twenties who had mild COVID-19 (a few samples of this study predate the infection). Cell type and time point are not known.

The chain employs TRBV6-4 and TRBJ2-3; 7 nucleotides line up with TRBD2. J gave up 0 bases and V 5 bases, and 5 bases lay outside the gene matches. Looked up from germline, CDR1 is MRHNA and CDR2 is SNTAGT. The CDR3 contains 15 residues. The DNA of the CDR3 is TGTGCCAGCAGTCCCTTGGGGGGGAGCACAGATACGCAGTATTTT. Protein sequence: CASSPLGGSTDTQYF.

This clonotype was picked up a small number of times. The rearrangement uses TRBV27 and TRBJ1-1; possibly TRBD1 for D (5 bases). The germline CDR1 and CDR2 sequences are MNHEY and SMNVEV (reference sequence). The CDR3 totals 16 residues. The V gene lost 3 bases and the J gene lost 0 bases, with 14 bases spanning the gap. The CDR3 spells CASSFWPGSMNTEAFF. CDR3 coding DNA: TGTGCCAGCAGTTTCTGGCCAGGGTCCATGAACACTGAAGCTTTCTTT.

This sequence joins TRBV7-9 and TRBJ1-1; maybe TRBD1 (5 bases). The CDR3 loop spans 13 amino acids. V was pared by 3 bases and J by 8 bases, with 13 bases between. Per germline, CDR1 SEHNR and CDR2 FQNEAQ (reference sequence). The CDR3 nucleotides read TGTGCCAGCAGCTTGGAAGGGGAGTTAGAAGCTTTCTTT. Protein product: CASSLEGELEAFF.

This clonotype was observed once. The V gene is TRBV7-9, the J gene TRBJ2-7, with TRBD1 identical over 8 bases. The CDR3 loop spans 15 amino acids. V gave up 4 bases and J gave up 5 bases; unmatched junction bases: 10. CDR1 SEHNR and CDR2 FQNEAQ come from the germline V gene (reference sequence). The CDR3 region is CASSSPLDRAHEQYF. In DNA, the CDR3 is TGTGCCAGCAGCTCGCCGCTGGACAGGGCCCACGAGCAGTACTTC.

There are many counts of this clonotype. The gene calls are TRBV6-5 and TRBJ2-5; no definite D call. The CDR3 covers 12 residues. Trimming took off 6 bases at V and 5 bases at J, with 10 bases between the two ends. Germline CDR1 and CDR2: MNHEY and SVGAGI. The CDR3 loop is CASSLGPETQYF. The DNA for the CDR3 is TGTGCCAGCAGCCTCGGACCGGAGACCCAGTACTTC.

This sequence joins TRBV28 and TRBJ2-7; D unresolved. V lost 3 bases and J lost 5, with 5 bases in between. Germline V gives CDR1 MDHEN, CDR2 SYDVKM. The CDR3 is made up of 11 amino acids. The CDR3 here is CASSFGNEQYV. The CDR3 DNA sequence: TGTGCCAGCAGTTTCGGAAACGAGCAGTACGTC.

This clonotype showed up many times. The chain employs TRBV7-8 and TRBJ2-4; 8 nucleotides align to TRBD1. This CDR3 has 13 amino acids. Germline V gene sequence: CDR1 SGHVS, CDR2 FQNEAQ. The junction had 1 base not matched to a gene; V was cut back by 1 base and J by 8 bases. CDR3 sequence reads: CASSLVQGDIQYF. DNA of the CDR3: TGTGCCAGCAGCTTAGTACAGGGGGACATTCAGTACTTC.

The CDR3 protein is CASSWAGQPDTQYF. In nucleotides, the CDR3 is TGTGCCAGCTCCTGGGCGGGACAGCCAGATACGCAGTATTTT. This chain links TRBV18 with TRBJ2-3, with TRBD1 as a possible D gene (7 bases). This CDR3 contains 14 residues. The germline V gene has CDR1 KGHSH and CDR2 LQKENI. Between the trimmed V and J ends, which lost 6 bases and 4 bases, there was a span of 14 bases.

This clonotype was counted only a few times. The CDR3 region has the DNA TGCAGCGTTGACGAGGGGCGCAGCACAGATACGCAGTATTTT. Translating it yields CSVDEGRSTDTQYF. The chain recombines TRBV29-1 with TRBJ2-3, with D perhaps given as TRBD1 or TRBD2 (5 bases each). V gave up 3 bases and J gave up 0 bases, with 10 bases separating them. The CDR3 extends over 14 amino acids. Germline V gives CDR1 SQVTM, CDR2 ANQGSEA.

There are many counts of this clonotype. The gene calls are TRBV6-4 and TRBJ2-2; D remains ambiguous. The CDR3 is made up of 13 amino acids. The germline V and J ends were trimmed by 0 bases and 5 bases, with 4 bases remaining between them. Looked up from germline, CDR1 is MRHNA and CDR2 is SNTAGT. This chain's CDR3 is CASSDSTTGELFF. CDR3 bases: TGTGCCAGCAGTGACTCGACTACCGGGGAGCTGTTTTTT.

V is TRBV9 and J is TRBJ2-1, with TRBD1 identical over 9 bases. CDR1 SGDLS and CDR2 YYNGEE come from the germline V gene. The length of the CDR3 is 14 residues. The J segment lost 8 bases and the V segment lost 4 bases, leaving 7 bases of the junction unmatched. The CDR3 reads CASSPRTGDDEQFF. The CDR3 nucleotides are TGTGCCAGCAGCCCTCGGACAGGGGATGATGAGCAGTTCTTC.

The genes are TRBV12-3 or TRBV12-4 and TRBJ2-7; 8 bases line up with TRBD1. CDR3 length: 13 residues. Germline trimming cut 6 bases from V and 2 bases from J; bases unmatched to any gene: 3. In DNA form, the CDR3 reads TGTGCCAGCAGACCGACAGGGGCCTACGAGCAGTACTTC. It translates to CASRPTGAYEQYF.

At least ten counts were recorded for this clonotype. The J gene is TRBJ2-1, the V gene TRBV4-3; D not resolved. CDR3 length equals 15 residues. In germline, CDR1 is LGHNA, CDR2 YSLEER. The germline V and J ends were trimmed by 0 bases and 2 bases, with 8 bases remaining between them. This chain's CDR3 is CASSQEKGAYNEQFF. The DNA for the CDR3 is TGCGCCAGCAGCCAAGAGAAAGGAGCCTACAATGAGCAGTTCTTC.

The chain links TRBV7-6 to TRBJ2-2; D not certain. CDR1 and CDR2 from the germline V gene are SGHVS and FNYEAQ. The CDR3 length is 18 residues. V shed 1 base and J shed 0 bases, with 15 bases lying between them. CDR3 sequence reads: CASSLVAGLPTNTGELFF. For the CDR3, the DNA is TGTGCCAGCAGCTTAGTAGCAGGTCTGCCTACGAACACCGGGGAGCTGTTTTTT.

The chain uses TRBV7-9 and TRBJ2-7; D could derive from TRBD1 or TRBD2 (5 bases each). Trimming removed 4 bases from V and 1 base from J, with 14 bases in between. CDR1 and CDR2 (germline): SEHNR, FQNEAQ (reference sequence). The CDR3 is made up of 15 amino acids. This CDR3 is CASSSGMGESYEQYF. The CDR3 nucleotides are TGTGCCAGCAGCTCTGGAATGGGGGAGTCCTACGAGCAGTACTTC.

J is TRBJ2-7 and V is TRBV6-2 or TRBV6-3; TRBD2 aligns across 9 bases. Germline V lookup: CDR1 MNHEY, CDR2 SVGEGT. The CDR3 contains 16 residues. J was trimmed by 4 bases and V by 2 bases; bases with no gene match: 9. The CDR3 protein is CASSYRDSGRGYEQYF. The CDR3 nucleotides read TGTGCCAGCAGTTACCGAGATAGCGGGAGAGGGTACGAGCAGTACTTC.

The CDR3 nucleotides are TGTGCCAGCAGCTTAGATCGAAAGGGGGAGCAGTACTTC. It yields the protein CASSLDRKGEQYF. The chain uses TRBV11-2 and TRBJ2-7, with a weak D call TRBD1 (5 bases). Germline V lookup: CDR1 SGHAT, CDR2 FQNNGV. Trimming removed 0 bases at V and 7 bases at J, with 10 bases between. The CDR3 loop spans 13 amino acids.

This sequence joins TRBV9 and TRBJ2-3; D is unresolved. V lost 0 bases and J 4 bases, leaving 3 bases between the germline ends. The CDR3 consists of 12 residues. Germline-derived CDR1 and CDR2 are SGDLS and YYNGEE. This CDR3 reads CASSVEADTQYF. The CDR3 DNA follows: TGTGCCAGCAGCGTAGAAGCAGATACGCAGTATTTT.

This clonotype was found many times. The chain has TRBV7-9 and TRBJ2-7; TRBD1 aligns across 8 bases. Germline lookup yields CDR1 SEHNR and CDR2 FQNEAQ (reference sequence). CDR3 length: 13 amino acids. Trimming at V came to 4 bases and at J to 5 bases, leaving 4 bases not matched to a gene. The CDR3, as DNA: TGTGCCAGCAGCTCAGGGGGCTGGAACGAGCAGTACGTC. Its protein product is CASSSGGWNEQYV.

The chain employs TRBV4-1 and TRBJ1-5; no clear D gene. Germline V CDR1 and CDR2: MGHRA, YSYEKL. The germline V and J ends were trimmed by 1 base and 7 bases, with 8 bases remaining between them. This CDR3 comprises 13 residues. CDR3: CASSQGRAQPQHF. In DNA form, the CDR3 reads TGCGCCAGCAGCCAAGGGAGGGCCCAGCCCCAGCATTTT.

Only a few counts were recorded for this clonotype. This chain connects TRBV29-1 to TRBJ2-2; 8 positions agree with TRBD1. Germline lookup yields CDR1 SQVTM and CDR2 ANQGSEA. V shed 7 bases, J shed 0 bases, and the junction held 1 base outside the gene matches. The CDR3 extends over 13 amino acids. The CDR3, as DNA: TGCAGCGGGACAGGGACGAACACCGGGGAGCTGTTTTTT. It translates to CSGTGTNTGELFF.

V gene TRBV5-4 combines with J gene TRBJ2-2; D is ambiguous. V was clipped by 0 bases and J by 4 bases, with 7 bases between them. CDR1 is SGHNT, CDR2 YYREEE, per germline (reference sequence). CDR3 length: 14 residues. The chain's CDR3 is CASSLAVATGELFF. The CDR3 DNA follows: TGTGCCAGCAGCTTGGCGGTGGCCACCGGGGAGCTGTTTTTT.

The J gene is TRBJ1-1, the V gene TRBV11-1; the D is unclear. The CDR3 spans 13 residues. Looked up from germline, CDR1 is SGHAT and CDR2 is FQDESV (reference sequence). V lost 5 bases and J 7 bases, leaving 14 bases between the germline ends. Here the CDR3 reads CASSPNKALEAFF. CDR3 nucleotide sequence: TGTGCCAGCAGCCCGAATAAGGCCCTTGAAGCTTTCTTT.